The 25 T cell receptor beta chains in this list originate from one sample, sequenced in a study of vaccination effects on CD4 cells after COVID-19. Their recognized antigens are unknown. Sequencing was performed with immunoSEQ multiplex PCR; in TCRdb, only in-frame clones are kept and a portion is missing. This sample has 37,000 or so clones; approximately 68% occur once, and the top ten carry 15%. Antigen-specific CD4+ T cells were first expanded with viral peptide pools by the ViraFEST assay and only then sequenced. Isolating CD4+ T cells followed approximately 10 days of culture. Having tested negative for nucleocapsid antibodies, the vaccine recipients showed no prior SARS-CoV-2 infection. The source was CD4+ T cells from PBMCs cultured with HCoV-OC43 spike peptides, collected before COVID-19 vaccination. Subset specified: HCoV-OC43 spike overlapping peptide pool stimulation. These receptors were obtained from a human donor who received a COVID-19 vaccine.

This clone was detected a few times. This sample also contains other DNA sequences that code for the same CDR3. The V call is TRBV5-6, the J call TRBJ1-1; the D is unclear. Trimming stripped 4 bases from V and 3 bases from J, with 7 bases between. CDR3 size: 12 residues. Germline V CDR1 and CDR2: SGHDT, YYEEEE. The CDR3 is CASSPRDTEAFF. CDR3 in DNA: TGTGCCAGCAGCCCTAGAGACACTGAAGCTTTCTTT.

This chain uses TRBV7-7 with TRBJ2-2; D is ambiguous. Germline V gives CDR1 SSHAT, CDR2 FNYEAQ (reference sequence). Trimming removed 6 bases at V and 1 base at J, with 12 bases between. CDR3 size: 15 residues. The CDR3: CASSSGPQNTGELFF. The CDR3 nucleotides read TGTGCCAGCAGTTCCGGACCACAGAACACCGGGGAGCTGTTTTTT.

The chain employs TRBV4-1 and TRBJ2-7, with a weak D call TRBD1 (5 bases). Trimming shortened V by 1 base and J by 4 bases, and 8 bases separated the two germline ends. The CDR3 sequence is 13 residues long. Per the germline V gene, CDR1 is MGHRA and CDR2 is YSYEKL. DNA of the CDR3: TGCGCCAGCAGCCAAGGACAGATATACGAGCAGTACTTC. Its protein product is CASSQGQIYEQYF.

This chain connects TRBV3-1 (or the pseudogene TRBV3-2) to TRBJ2-5; either TRBD1 or TRBD2 may supply D (5 bases each). With 4 bases removed from V and 5 bases from J, the gap between germline ends came to 11 bases. The CDR3 covers 13 residues. From germline, CDR1 is LGHDT and CDR2 YNNKEL (reference sequence). The DNA of the CDR3 is TGTGCCAGCAGCCCTCCGGGGCTTGAGACCCAGTACTTC. This codes for CASSPPGLETQYF.

The chain carries TRBV3-1 (or the pseudogene TRBV3-2) and TRBJ1-1, with D perhaps TRBD1 (5 bases). Germline CDR1 is LGHDT and CDR2 is YNNKEL (reference sequence). The CDR3 has 14 amino acids. V lost 4 bases and J lost 1, with 10 bases in between. The CDR3 DNA reads as TGTGCCAGCAGCCTGGGGCAGGGGAACACTGAAGCTTTCTTT. Residues: CASSLGQGNTEAFF.

CDR3 sequence (DNA): TGCGCCAGCAGCCAAACCCCGAACGTGGGCGGAGGGGGCGTGAGTAATGAAAAACTGTTTTTT. Amino acid sequence: CASSQTPNVGGGGVSNEKLFF. The V call is TRBV4-1, the J call TRBJ1-4; 7 bases map to TRBD1. CDR1 MGHRA and CDR2 YSYEKL come from the germline V gene. There are 21 residues in the CDR3. Trimming cost V 2 bases and J 4 bases; bases outside gene matches: 22.

The chain links TRBV7-9 to TRBJ1-3; 9 bases align to TRBD1. The CDR3 covers 16 residues. Germline CDR1 and CDR2: SEHNR and FQNEAQ (reference sequence). V trimming: 5 bases; J trimming: 3 bases; junction bases outside the gene matches: 8. CDR3 coding DNA: TGTGCCAGCAGCCACAGGGGGCAGCGGATTGGAAACACCATATATTTT. Translation gives CASSHRGQRIGNTIYF.

V usage is TRBV4-1 and J usage is TRBJ2-2; 13 bases map to TRBD2. From germline, CDR1 is MGHRA and CDR2 YSYEKL. V was pared by 1 base and J by 4 bases, with 6 bases of the junction left unmatched. The length of the CDR3 is 18 residues. CDR3 residues: CASSQGTSGGDRTGELFF. The CDR3 region has the DNA TGCGCCAGCAGCCAAGGGACTAGCGGGGGAGATCGCACCGGGGAGCTGTTTTTT.

The chain uses TRBV6-4 and TRBJ1-1; D gene unclear. The CDR3 contains 16 residues. Germline values: CDR1 MRHNA, CDR2 SNTAGT. Trimming removed 0 bases from V and 1 base from J, with 12 bases in between. DNA of the CDR3: TGTGCCAGCAGTGACTCGAGTAGGTCAGGGAACACTGAAGCTTTCTTT. Protein product: CASSDSSRSGNTEAFF.

V gene TRBV5-5 combines with J gene TRBJ2-5; D not resolved. Germline V lookup: CDR1 SGHKS, CDR2 YYEKEE (reference sequence). Trimming cost V 1 base and J 2 bases, with 6 bases left between them. This CDR3 contains 13 residues. Here the CDR3 DNA reads TGTGCCAGCAGCTTGCACCCACAAGAGACCCAGTACTTC. Protein sequence: CASSLHPQETQYF.

This sequence joins TRBV4-1 and TRBJ1-5, with TRBD1 as a possible D gene (5 bases). This CDR3 region has 20 residues. V lost 1 base, J lost 2 bases, and 24 bases lay in between. The germline V gene encodes CDR1 MGHRA and CDR2 YSYEKL. The CDR3 region is CASSQVFRGRGVVGNQPQHF. CDR3 DNA: TGCGCCAGCAGCCAAGTCTTTAGGGGCCGCGGGGTTGTGGGCAATCAGCCCCAGCATTTT.

This clone was recorded a few times. The CDR3 DNA reads as TGCGCCAGCAGCTTGGCCCAGGGACTAGCGGGAGTAGAGACCCAGTACTTC. Its translation is CASSLAQGLAGVETQYF. The chain is built from TRBV5-1 and TRBJ2-5; 14 positions agree with TRBD2. This CDR3 region has 17 residues. V was pared by 0 bases and J by 4 bases, with 5 bases of the junction left unmatched. CDR1 SGHRS and CDR2 YFSETQ come from the germline V gene.

The genes are TRBV5-1 and TRBJ1-2; weak D call: TRBD1 (5 bases). Trimming took 3 bases from V and 4 from J, leaving 13 bases between them. Germline V gene data show CDR1 as SGHRS and CDR2 as YFSETQ. The CDR3 has 14 residues. CDR3 nucleotides: TGCGCCAGCAGCTCGTATGACAGCTTCTATGGCTACACCTTC. Its protein product is CASSSYDSFYGYTF.

This clone has just one count. This chain joins TRBV30 and TRBJ2-2, with 12 bases aligning to TRBD1. Germline lookup yields CDR1 GTSNPN and CDR2 SVGIG (reference sequence). This CDR3 has 17 residues. J lost 7 bases, V lost 2 bases, and 11 bases had no gene match. This CDR3 is CAWSLSPGQGAVGELFF. Here the CDR3 DNA reads TGTGCCTGGAGTCTTAGTCCGGGACAGGGGGCGGTCGGGGAGCTGTTTTTT.

The chain couples TRBV6-5 to TRBJ2-7; the match to TRBD1 covers 8 bases. This CDR3 has 14 residues. The junction had 11 bases not matched to a gene; V was cut back by 11 bases and J by 2 bases. Germline loops: CDR1 MNHEY, CDR2 SVGAGI. The CDR3 protein is CASNLRQGPYEQYF. In nucleotides, the CDR3 is TGTGCCTCCAACCTCCGACAGGGGCCCTACGAGCAGTACTTC.

This clone has only a few counts. The rearrangement joins TRBV7-9 to TRBJ1-1; TRBD1 matches 8 bases. Germline loops: CDR1 SEHNR, CDR2 FQNEAQ (reference sequence). CDR3 size: 13 residues. J lost 14 bases, V lost 7 bases, and 15 bases had no gene match. The chain's CDR3 is CASTQSGGAGGFF. Written as DNA, the CDR3 is TGTGCCAGCACCCAGTCAGGGGGCGCCGGAGGATTCTTT.

The chain uses TRBV7-2 and TRBJ1-4; no definite D call. The ends were cut back, 5 bases at V and 1 base at J, with 11 bases in the middle. The CDR3 totals 15 residues. In germline, CDR1 is SGHTA, CDR2 FQGNSA. CDR3 sequence: CASSLARGTNEKLFF. The DNA for the CDR3 is TGTGCCAGCAGCCTTGCCCGGGGAACTAATGAAAAACTGTTTTTT.

This chain's CDR3 is CASSLLQNGDTQYF. For the CDR3, the DNA is TGCGCCAGCAGCTTATTACAGAACGGGGATACGCAGTATTTT. V gene TRBV5-1 combines with J gene TRBJ2-3; D remains unclear. CDR1 and CDR2 (germline): SGHRS, YFSETQ. V was pared by 2 bases and J by 6 bases, with 13 bases between. This CDR3 is 14 amino acids long.

V usage is TRBV29-1 and J usage is TRBJ1-2; 10 bases align to TRBD1. This CDR3 has 15 amino acids. From germline, CDR1 is SQVTM and CDR2 ANQGSEA. The trim removed 1 base at V and 7 bases at J, leaving 9 bases unmatched. As DNA, the CDR3 is TGCAGCGTTGAAGTCTCGGGACAGGGGCGGAGTGGCTACACCTTC. The encoded protein is CSVEVSGQGRSGYTF.

V and J are TRBV11-2 and TRBJ2-5, with TRBD2 as a possible D gene (5 bases). CDR1 is SGHAT and CDR2 is FQNNGV in the germline V gene. The V and J ends lost 1 base and 5 bases respectively, with 20 bases between them. The CDR3 totals 17 residues. The CDR3 loop reads CASSLGTLPAGRETQYF. The CDR3 nucleotides read TGTGCCAGCAGCTTAGGTACCCTCCCCGCGGGCCGGGAGACCCAGTACTTC.

The chain links TRBV30 to TRBJ1-6; 8 nucleotides match TRBD1. The V gene's germline CDR1 is GTSNPN and CDR2 SVGIG (reference sequence). V lost 5 bases, J lost 10 bases, and 13 bases stayed unmatched. The CDR3 length is 15 residues. CDR3 protein: CAWGTGGSVWSPLHF. CDR3 sequence (DNA): TGTGCCTGGGGTACAGGGGGTTCGGTTTGGTCACCCCTCCACTTT.

The chain carries TRBV5-1 and TRBJ2-7, with D unresolved. V lost 4 bases to trimming and J lost 3 bases, with 17 bases between them. CDR1 SGHRS and CDR2 YFSETQ come from the germline V gene. The CDR3 runs to 15 residues. CDR3 sequence reads: CASSPNVGEFYEQYF. Written as DNA, the CDR3 is TGCGCCAGCAGCCCTAACGTTGGGGAATTCTACGAGCAGTACTTC.

The genes are TRBV3-1 (or the pseudogene TRBV3-2) and TRBJ1-5; D perhaps matches TRBD1 (6 bases). CDR3 length: 15 amino acids. Germline assignment: CDR1 LGHDT and CDR2 YNNKEL (reference sequence). The V and J ends lost 0 bases and 6 bases respectively, with 12 bases between them. DNA of the CDR3: TGTGCCAGCAGCCAAGATCTTGCGGGGGCTCAGCCCCAGCATTTT. It yields the protein CASSQDLAGAQPQHF.

CDR3 nucleotides: TGTGCCAGCAGGCCCGGAGGGGGGCCAAAAGATACGCAGTATTTT. Translating gives CASRPGGGPKDTQYF. The rearrangement links TRBV7-2 to TRBJ2-3, with D perhaps assigned TRBD1 or TRBD2 (6 bases each). Germline V lookup: CDR1 SGHTA, CDR2 FQGNSA. Deletions cut 6 bases from V and 5 bases from J, with 18 bases between. This CDR3 contains 15 residues.

The chain combines TRBV10-3 with TRBJ2-6, with D perhaps matching TRBD1 (5 bases). Trimming left V 10 bases short and J 0 bases short, with 10 bases between. This CDR3 region has 14 residues. Germline loops: CDR1 ENHRY, CDR2 SYGVKD. The CDR3: CATLDISGANVLTF. The CDR3 DNA sequence: TGTGCCACTCTGGACATCTCTGGGGCCAACGTCCTGACTTTC.